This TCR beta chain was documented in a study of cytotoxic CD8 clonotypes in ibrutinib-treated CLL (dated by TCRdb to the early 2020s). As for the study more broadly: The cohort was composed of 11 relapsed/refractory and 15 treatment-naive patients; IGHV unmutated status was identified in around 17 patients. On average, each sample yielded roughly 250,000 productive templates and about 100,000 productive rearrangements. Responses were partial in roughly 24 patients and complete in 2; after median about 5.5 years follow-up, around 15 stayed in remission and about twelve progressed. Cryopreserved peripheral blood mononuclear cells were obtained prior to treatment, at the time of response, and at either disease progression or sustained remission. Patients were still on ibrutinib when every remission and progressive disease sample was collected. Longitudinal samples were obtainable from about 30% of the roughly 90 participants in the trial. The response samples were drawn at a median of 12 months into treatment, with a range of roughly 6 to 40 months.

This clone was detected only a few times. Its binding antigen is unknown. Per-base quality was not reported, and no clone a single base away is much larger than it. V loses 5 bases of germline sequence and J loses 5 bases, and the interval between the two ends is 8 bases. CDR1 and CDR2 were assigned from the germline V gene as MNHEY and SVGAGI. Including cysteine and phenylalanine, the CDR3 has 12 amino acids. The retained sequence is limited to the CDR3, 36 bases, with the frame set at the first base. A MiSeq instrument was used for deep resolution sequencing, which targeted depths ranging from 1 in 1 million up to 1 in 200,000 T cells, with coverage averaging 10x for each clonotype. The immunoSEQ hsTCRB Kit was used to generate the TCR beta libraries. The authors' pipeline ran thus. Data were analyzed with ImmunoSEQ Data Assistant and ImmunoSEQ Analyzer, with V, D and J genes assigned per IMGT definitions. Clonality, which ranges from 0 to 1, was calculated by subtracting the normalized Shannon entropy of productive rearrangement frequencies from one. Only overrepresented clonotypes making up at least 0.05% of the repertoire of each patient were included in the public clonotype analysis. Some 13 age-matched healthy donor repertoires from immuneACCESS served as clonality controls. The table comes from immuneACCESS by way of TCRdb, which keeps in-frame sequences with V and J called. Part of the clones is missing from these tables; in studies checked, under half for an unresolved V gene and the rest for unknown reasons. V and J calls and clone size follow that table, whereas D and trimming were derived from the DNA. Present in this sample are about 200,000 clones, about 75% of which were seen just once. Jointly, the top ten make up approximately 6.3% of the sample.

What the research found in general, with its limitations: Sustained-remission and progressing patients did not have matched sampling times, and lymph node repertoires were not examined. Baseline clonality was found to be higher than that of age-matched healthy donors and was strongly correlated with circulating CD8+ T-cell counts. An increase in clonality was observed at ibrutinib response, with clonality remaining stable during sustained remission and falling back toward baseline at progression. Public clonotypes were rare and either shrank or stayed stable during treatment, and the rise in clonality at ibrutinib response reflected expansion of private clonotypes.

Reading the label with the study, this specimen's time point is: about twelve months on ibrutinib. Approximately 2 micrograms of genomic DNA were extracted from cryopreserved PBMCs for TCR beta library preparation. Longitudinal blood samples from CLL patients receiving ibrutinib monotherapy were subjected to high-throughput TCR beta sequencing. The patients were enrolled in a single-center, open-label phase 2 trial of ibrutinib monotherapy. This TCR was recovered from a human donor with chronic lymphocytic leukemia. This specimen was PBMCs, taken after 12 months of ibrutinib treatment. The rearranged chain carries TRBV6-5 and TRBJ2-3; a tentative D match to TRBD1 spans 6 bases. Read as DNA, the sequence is TGTGCCAGCAGTCAACAGGGAGATACGCAGTATTTT. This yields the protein CASSQQGDTQYF.